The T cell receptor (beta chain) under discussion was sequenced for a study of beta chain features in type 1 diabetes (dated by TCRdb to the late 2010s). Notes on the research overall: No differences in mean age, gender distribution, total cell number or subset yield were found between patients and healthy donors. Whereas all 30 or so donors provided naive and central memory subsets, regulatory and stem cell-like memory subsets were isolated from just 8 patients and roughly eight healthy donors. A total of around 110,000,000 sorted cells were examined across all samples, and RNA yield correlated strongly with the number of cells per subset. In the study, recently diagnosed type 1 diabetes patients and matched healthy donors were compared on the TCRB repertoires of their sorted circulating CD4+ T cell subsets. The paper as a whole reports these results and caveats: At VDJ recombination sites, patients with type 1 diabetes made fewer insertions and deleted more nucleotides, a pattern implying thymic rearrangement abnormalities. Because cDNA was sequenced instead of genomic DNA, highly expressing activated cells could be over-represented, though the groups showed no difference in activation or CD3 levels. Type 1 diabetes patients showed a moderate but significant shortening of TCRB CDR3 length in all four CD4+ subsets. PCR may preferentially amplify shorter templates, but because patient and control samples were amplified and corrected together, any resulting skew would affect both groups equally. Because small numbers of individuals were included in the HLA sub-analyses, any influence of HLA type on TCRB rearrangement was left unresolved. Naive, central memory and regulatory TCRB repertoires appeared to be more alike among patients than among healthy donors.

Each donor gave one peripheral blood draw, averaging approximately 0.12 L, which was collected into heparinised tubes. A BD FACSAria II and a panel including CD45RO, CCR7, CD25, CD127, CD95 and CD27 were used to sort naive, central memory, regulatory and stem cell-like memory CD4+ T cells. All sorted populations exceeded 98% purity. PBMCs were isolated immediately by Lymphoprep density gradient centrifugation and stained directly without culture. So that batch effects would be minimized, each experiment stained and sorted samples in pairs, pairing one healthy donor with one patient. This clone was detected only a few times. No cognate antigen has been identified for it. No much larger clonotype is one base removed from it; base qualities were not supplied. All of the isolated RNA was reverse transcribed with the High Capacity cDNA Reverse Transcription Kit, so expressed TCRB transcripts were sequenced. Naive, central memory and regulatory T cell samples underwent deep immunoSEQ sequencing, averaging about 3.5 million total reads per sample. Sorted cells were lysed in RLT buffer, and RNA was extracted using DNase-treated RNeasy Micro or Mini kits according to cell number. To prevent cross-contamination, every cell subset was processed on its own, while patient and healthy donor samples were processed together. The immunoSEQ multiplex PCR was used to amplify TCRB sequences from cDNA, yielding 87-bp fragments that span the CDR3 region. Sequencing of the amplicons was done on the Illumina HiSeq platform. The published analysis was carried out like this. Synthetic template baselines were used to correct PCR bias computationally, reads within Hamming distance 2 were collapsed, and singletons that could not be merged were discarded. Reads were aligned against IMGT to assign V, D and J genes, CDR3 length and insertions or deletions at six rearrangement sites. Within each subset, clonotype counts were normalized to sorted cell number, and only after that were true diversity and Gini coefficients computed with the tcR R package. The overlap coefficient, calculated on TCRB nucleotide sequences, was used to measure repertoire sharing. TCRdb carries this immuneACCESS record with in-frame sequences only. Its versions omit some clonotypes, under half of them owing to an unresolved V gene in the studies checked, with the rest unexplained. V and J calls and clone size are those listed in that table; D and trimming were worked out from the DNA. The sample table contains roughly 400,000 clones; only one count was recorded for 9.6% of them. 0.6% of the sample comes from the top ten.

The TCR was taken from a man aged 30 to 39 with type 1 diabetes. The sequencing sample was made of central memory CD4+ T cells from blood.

The DNA reads TGTGCCAGCAGGCTTCGGGAGGGGGAGCAGTACTTC. Its amino acids are CASRLREGEQYF. The chain was built from TRBV28 and TRBJ2-7; TRBD2 matches 8 bases in the middle. V is pruned by 6 bases and J by 7 bases, leaving 5 bases of the junction without a gene match. The germline V gene encodes CDR1 MDHEN and CDR2 SYDVKM. Counted from cysteine to phenylalanine, this CDR3 has 12 amino acids. The only DNA kept is the CDR3, 36 bases in frame from the first base.